The rows below give T cell receptor beta chains drawn from one sample of a study of Ad26.COV2.S vaccination and SARS-CoV-2 variants. Using immunoSEQ multiplex PCR, the repertoire was profiled, and TCRdb retains in-frame clones only, with some absent. This sample has around 240,000 clones, with approximately 88% found just once. Sequencing used peripheral blood, obtained in a trial of Ad26.COV2.S vaccine versus placebo. The receptors here all came from a person aged 18 to 65 who received the Ad26.COV2.S COVID-19 vaccine or a placebo. Both conserved end residues are part of each CDR3. D genes are given only for firm matches. Where a row states a size, it is once, few, many or the class of an expanded clone; other rows omit it.

d_call clone_size j_call v_call cdr3_aa cdr3_nt
TRBD2 few TRBJ2-7 TRBV4-2 CASSQDAGAAYEQYF TGTGCCAGCAGCCAAGATGCGGGAGCGGCCTACGAGCAGTACTTC
- - TRBJ2-7 TRBV5-1 CASSLSHSPGHEQYF TGCGCCAGCAGCTTATCACATTCCCCGGGCCACGAGCAGTACTTC
- - TRBJ2-1 TRBV5-1 CASSLDLQFVSYNEQFF TGCGCCAGCAGCCTGGATCTCCAATTTGTCTCCTACAATGAGCAGTTCTTC
- - TRBJ2-1 TRBV28 CASSGHAGGLEQFF TGTGCCAGCAGCGGCCACGCAGGGGGGCTGGAGCAGTTCTTC
- - TRBJ2-1 TRBV7-3 CASSLKGPQSNEQFF TGTGCCAGCAGCTTAAAAGGGCCCCAGTCTAATGAGCAGTTCTTC
- - TRBJ2-7 TRBV6-5 CASSYSPRVRYEQYF TGTGCCAGCAGTTACTCACCACGGGTCCGCTACGAGCAGTACTTC
- once TRBJ2-3 TRBV13 CASSLGRTTDTQYF TGTGCCAGCAGCTTAGGACGGACCACAGATACGCAGTATTTT
TRBD1 - TRBJ1-5 TRBV6-2/TRBV6-3 CASSYGGQGNSNQPQHF TGTGCCAGCAGTTACGGGGGACAGGGGAATAGCAATCAGCCCCAGCATTTT
- - TRBJ2-2 TRBV6-4 CASSQQATGELFF TGTGCCAGCAGTCAACAGGCTACCGGGGAGCTGTTTTTT
- - TRBJ1-3 TRBV5-1 CASSLTQGGFTGNTIYF TGCGCCAGCAGCTTGACCCAAGGAGGGTTTACTGGAAACACCATATATTTT
- - TRBJ2-7 TRBV4-2 CASSQDRSGWDSYEQYF TGTGCCAGCAGCCAAGATAGGAGCGGGTGGGACTCCTACGAGCAGTACTTC
TRBD2 - TRBJ2-3 TRBV27 CASSPGLAADTQYF TGTGCCAGCAGTCCAGGACTAGCGGCAGATACGCAGTATTTT
TRBD2 - TRBJ2-5 TRBV19 CASSFSGGPGETQYF TGTGCCAGTAGCTTTAGCGGGGGGCCGGGGGAGACCCAGTACTTC
TRBD1 - TRBJ1-6 TRBV9 CASSVEGASGSPLHF TGTGCCAGCAGCGTAGAGGGGGCCTCCGGGTCACCCCTCCACTTT
- - TRBJ2-7 TRBV5-1 CASSFETATYEQYF TGCGCCAGCAGCTTCGAGACAGCTACCTACGAGCAGTACTTC
- - TRBJ1-1 TRBV19 CATSKSGLPLNTEAFF TGTGCCACCTCCAAGAGCGGTCTCCCCTTGAACACTGAAGCTTTCTTT
- once TRBJ1-1 TRBV14 CASSQRQINTEAFF TGTGCCAGCAGCCAAAGACAGATAAACACTGAAGCTTTCTTT
- few TRBJ1-2 TRBV11-1 CASSLPGEHGYTF TGTGCCAGCAGCTTACCGGGGGAACATGGCTACACCTTC
- - TRBJ1-2 TRBV5-1 CASSLVGGLNYGYTF TGCGCCAGCAGCTTGGTGGGGGGGCTAAACTATGGCTACACCTTC
- - TRBJ2-6 TRBV21-1 CASTSQRPRSGANVLTF TGTGCCAGCACTTCACAGCGTCCCAGGTCTGGGGCCAACGTCCTGACTTTC
TRBD2 - TRBJ2-7 TRBV4-2 CASSQDAGASYEQYF TGTGCCAGCAGCCAAGATGCGGGAGCCTCCTACGAGCAGTACTTC
- - TRBJ2-1 TRBV30 CAWSVGGARFANEQFF TGTGCCTGGAGTGTAGGGGGAGCCCGTTTTGCGAATGAGCAGTTCTTC
- - TRBJ1-2 TRBV19 CASSATGNMFYGYTF TGTGCCAGTAGTGCAACAGGGAACATGTTCTATGGCTACACCTTC
TRBD2 - TRBJ2-3 TRBV7-2 CASSLRRGATDTQYF TGTGCCAGCAGCTTAAGGCGGGGGGCCACAGATACGCAGTATTTT
TRBD1 - TRBJ1-6 TRBV5-1 CASSLERGQGLSPLHF TGCGCCAGCAGCTTGGAACGGGGACAGGGTCTTTCACCCCTCCACTTT
- - TRBJ1-1 TRBV29-1 CSVFTSGVTEAFF TGCAGCGTTTTCACATCAGGGGTTACTGAAGCTTTCTTT
- - TRBJ2-1 TRBV12-3/TRBV12-4 CASRDLYNEQFF TGTGCCAGCAGGGATTTGTACAATGAGCAGTTCTTC
- once TRBJ2-3 TRBV5-1 CASSLAGGSTDTQYF TGCGCCAGCAGCTTGGCCGGCGGAAGCACAGATACGCAGTATTTT